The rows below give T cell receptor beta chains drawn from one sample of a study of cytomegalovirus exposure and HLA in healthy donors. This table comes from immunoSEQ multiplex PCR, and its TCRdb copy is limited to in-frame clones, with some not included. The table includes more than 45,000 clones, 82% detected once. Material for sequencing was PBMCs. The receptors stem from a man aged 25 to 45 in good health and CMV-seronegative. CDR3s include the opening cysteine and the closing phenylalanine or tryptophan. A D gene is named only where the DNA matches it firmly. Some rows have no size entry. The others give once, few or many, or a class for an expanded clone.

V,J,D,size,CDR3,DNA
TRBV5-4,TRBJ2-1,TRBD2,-,CASSPGLAGDNEQFF,TGTGCCAGCAGCCCGGGACTAGCGGGTGACAATGAGCAGTTCTTC
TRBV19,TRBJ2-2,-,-,CASSLRGELFF,TGTGCCAGTTCCCTTCGTGGGGAGCTGTTTTTT
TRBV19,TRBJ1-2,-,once,CASSIGSSNYGYTF,TGTGCCAGTAGTATTGGCAGTTCTAACTATGGCTACACCTTC
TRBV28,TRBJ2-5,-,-,CASSFRKGGGVETQYF,TGTGCCAGCAGTTTCAGGAAGGGCGGAGGGGTGGAGACCCAGTACTTC
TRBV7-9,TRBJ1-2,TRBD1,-,CASSLGDRGLGYTF,TGTGCCAGCAGCTTAGGGGACAGGGGGCTCGGCTACACCTTC
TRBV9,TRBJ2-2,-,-,CASSDSVSGAGELFF,TGTGCCAGCAGCGATTCGGTGTCCGGGGCCGGGGAGCTGTTTTTT
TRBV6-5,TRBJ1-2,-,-,CASTYGGLNWSGYTF,TGTGCCAGCACCTACGGGGGGTTGAATTGGAGTGGCTACACCTTC
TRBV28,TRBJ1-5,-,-,CASSPDGGQPQHF,TGTGCCAGCAGCCCGGATGGAGGTCAGCCCCAGCATTTT
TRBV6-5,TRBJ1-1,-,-,CASRQETGMTEAFF,TGTGCCAGCCGTCAAGAAACAGGGATGACTGAAGCTTTCTTT
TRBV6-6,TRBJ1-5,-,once,CASTPVGNQPQHF,TGTGCCAGCACCCCAGTGGGCAATCAGCCCCAGCATTTT
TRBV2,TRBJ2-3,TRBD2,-,CASSREGSTDTQYF,TGTGCCAGCAGTCGGGAGGGATCCACAGATACGCAGTATTTT
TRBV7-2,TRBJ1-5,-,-,CASSSRQLSNQPQHF,TGTGCCAGCAGCTCGAGACAGCTTAGCAATCAGCCCCAGCATTTT
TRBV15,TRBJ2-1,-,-,CATSRGSGAYNEQFF,TGTGCCACCAGCAGAGGTAGCGGAGCTTACAATGAGCAGTTCTTC
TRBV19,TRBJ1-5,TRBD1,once,CASHKSGTGVRPQHF,TGTGCCAGTCACAAATCCGGGACAGGGGTTCGGCCCCAGCATTTT
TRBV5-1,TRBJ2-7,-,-,CASSSSGAYEQYF,TGCGCCAGCAGCTCCTCCGGGGCCTACGAGCAGTACTTC
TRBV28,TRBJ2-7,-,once,CASSFQGNYEQYF,TGTGCCAGCAGTTTCCAGGGGAACTACGAGCAGTACTTC
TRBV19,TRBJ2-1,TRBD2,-,CASSIGGREPYNEQFF,TGTGCCAGTAGTATAGGAGGGCGGGAGCCGTACAATGAGCAGTTCTTC
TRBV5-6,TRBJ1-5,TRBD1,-,CASSSGQGNQPQHF,TGTGCCAGCAGCTCGGGACAGGGCAATCAGCCCCAGCATTTT
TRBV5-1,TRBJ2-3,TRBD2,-,CASSYPPGGTDTQYF,TGCGCCAGCAGCTACCCCCCCGGGGGGACAGATACGCAGTATTTT
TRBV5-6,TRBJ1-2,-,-,CASSLVGGDLNYGYTF,TGTGCCAGCAGCTTGGTGGGAGGAGACCTAAACTATGGCTACACCTTC
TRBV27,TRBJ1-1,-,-,CASSISGLGTEAFF,TGTGCCAGCAGCATCTCGGGGTTGGGCACTGAAGCTTTCTTT
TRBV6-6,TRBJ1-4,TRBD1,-,CASSFNPGQGAEKLFF,TGTGCCAGCAGTTTCAACCCGGGACAGGGGGCCGAAAAACTGTTTTTT
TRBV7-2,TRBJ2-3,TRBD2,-,CASSYGTSGGTTQYF,TGTGCCAGCAGCTATGGGACTAGCGGGGGGACTACGCAGTATTTT
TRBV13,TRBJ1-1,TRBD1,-,CASSDRAGQGVNTEAFF,TGTGCCAGCAGCGACCGTGCTGGACAGGGCGTGAACACTGAAGCTTTCTTT
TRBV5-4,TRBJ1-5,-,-,CASSLGGSETQHF,TGTGCCAGCAGCTTGGGAGGGTCAGAGACCCAGCATTTT
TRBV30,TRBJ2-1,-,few,CATGEDRQFF,TGTGCCACGGGAGAAGACAGACAGTTCTTC
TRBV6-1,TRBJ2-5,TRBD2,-,CASSGGRYQETQYF,TGTGCCAGCAGTGGCGGGAGATACCAAGAGACCCAGTACTTC
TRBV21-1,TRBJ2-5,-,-,CASRPAAQETQYF,TGTGCCAGCAGGCCAGCGGCTCAAGAGACCCAGTACTTC
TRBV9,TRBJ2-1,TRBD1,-,CASSKDRGVHEQFF,TGTGCCAGCAGCAAGGACAGGGGAGTGCATGAGCAGTTCTTC
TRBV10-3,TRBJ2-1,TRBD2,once,CAISGASGDYNEQFF,TGTGCCATCAGTGGAGCTAGCGGGGATTACAATGAGCAGTTCTTC
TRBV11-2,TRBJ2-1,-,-,CASSQTGNSYNEQFF,TGTGCCAGCAGTCAAACAGGCAACTCCTACAATGAGCAGTTCTTC
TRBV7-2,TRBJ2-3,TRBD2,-,CASSFRLAGTSTDTQYF,TGTGCCAGCAGCTTCCGACTAGCGGGAACAAGCACAGATACGCAGTATTTT
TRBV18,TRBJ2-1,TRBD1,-,CASSPRQGRNEQFF,TGTGCCAGCTCCCCCAGACAGGGTCGAAATGAGCAGTTCTTC